This T cell receptor (beta chain) was identified during a study of T cells expressing NK-cell markers. TCRdb reprocessed the 5' RACE reads and keeps a single row for each CDR3 protein, giving no DNA. The repertoire table contains about 380,000 distinct CDR3 sequences. Germline-derived CDR1 and CDR2 are MNHEY and SVGAGI. The CDR3 has 15 amino acids. The TCR was taken from a man aged 18 to 69 in good health. The chain has TRBV6-5 and TRBJ1-2; the TCRdb call, TRBD1, lacks DNA for checking. The sequenced sample consisted of blood T cells: a sorted CD56 or NKG2C T cell subset, CD4+ or CD8+ T cells, or bulk PBMC T cells (not recorded which). The CDR3 here is CASSSPGSGNYGYTF.